Below, 30 T cell receptor beta chains from the same sample are listed, as sequenced in a study of T cell responses to AZD1222 COVID-19 vaccine. Using immunoSEQ multiplex PCR, the repertoire was profiled, and TCRdb retains in-frame clones only, with some absent. Of fewer than 150,000 clones in the sample, around 92% are singletons; the top ten hold more than 13%. The sequencing here drew on peripheral blood, taken on day 0 of AZD1222 vaccination. These receptors all come from an adult in good health.

This clone has only one observation. The genes are TRBV14 and TRBJ2-1, with 9 positions matching TRBD2. The germline gives CDR1 SGHDN, CDR2 FVKESK. The junction had 5 bases not matched to a gene; V was cut back by 1 base and J by 4 bases. This CDR3 has 16 residues. CDR3 DNA: TGTGCCAGCAGCCAAGTTTTAGGACTAGCGTACAATGAGCAGTTCTTC. This codes for CASSQVLGLAYNEQFF.

This chain links TRBV5-1 with TRBJ2-7; D gene ambiguous. This CDR3 is built from 12 residues. The germline V gene has CDR1 SGHRS and CDR2 YFSETQ. V shed 0 bases and J shed 6 bases, with 7 bases lying between them. This CDR3 is CASSLVGPEQYF. The DNA of the CDR3 is TGCGCCAGCAGCTTGGTGGGTCCCGAGCAGTACTTC.

The V call is TRBV5-3, the J call TRBJ2-1; D is undetermined. TRBV5-3 counts as an open reading frame of uncertain function. Trimming took 6 bases from V and 4 from J, leaving 23 bases between them. This CDR3 comprises 17 residues. CDR3 residues: CARTTTLEPIIYNEQFF. CDR3 coding DNA: TGTGCCAGAACTACAACCCTAGAGCCGATTATATACAATGAGCAGTTCTTC.

The V and J genes are TRBV12-3 or TRBV12-4 and TRBJ1-4; D not resolved. The CDR3 sequence is 12 residues long. Trimming removed 3 bases at V and 7 bases at J, with 6 bases between. CDR3 DNA: TGTGCCAGCAGTTTCCGAGGTGAAAAACTGTTTTTT. Translation gives CASSFRGEKLFF.

This clone came up a few times. V usage is TRBV10-2 and J usage is TRBJ2-3; D ambiguous. The CDR3 spans 12 residues. With 0 bases removed from V and 6 bases from J, the gap between germline ends came to 4 bases. Germline values: CDR1 WSHSY, CDR2 SAAADI. The CDR3 coding sequence is TGCGCCAGCAGTGAGTCCGTTGATACGCAGTATTTT. Protein: CASSESVDTQYF.

V gene TRBV19 combines with J gene TRBJ1-1; no definite D call. Germline-derived CDR1 and CDR2 are LNHDA and SQIVND (reference sequence). Trimming pared 7 bases from V and 7 bases from J, leaving 7 bases between. This CDR3 contains 10 residues. The CDR3 loop is CASTGHEAFF. CDR3 bases: TGTGCCAGTACGGGCCATGAAGCTTTCTTT.

This sequence joins TRBV9 and TRBJ2-7; unclear D gene. The germline V and J ends were trimmed by 4 bases and 2 bases, with 10 bases remaining between them. The CDR3 consists of 13 residues. Germline CDR1 and CDR2: SGDLS and YYNGEE. The CDR3 DNA follows: TGTGCCAGCAGCCCCTACACCACCTACGAGCAGTACTTC. Protein sequence: CASSPYTTYEQYF. The full variable domain, its missing parts supplied by reference TRBV9 and TRBJ2-7, is DSGVTQTPKHLITATGQRVTLRCSPRSGDLSVYWYQQSLDQGLQFLIQYYNGEERAKGNILERFSAQQFPDLHSELNLSSLELGDSALYFCASSPYTTYEQYFGPGTRLTVT.

The chain is built from TRBV4-3 and TRBJ2-2; D is unclear. The CDR3 totals 16 residues. V was clipped by 1 base and J by 4 bases, with 13 bases between them. Germline V gene data show CDR1 as LGHNA and CDR2 as YSLEER. CDR3 bases: TGCGCCAGCAGCCAAGGGGCGAGTGAGTTCACCGGGGAGCTGTTTTTT. This encodes CASSQGASEFTGELFF.

The chain uses TRBV6-1 and TRBJ1-5; D ambiguous. This CDR3 contains 15 residues. Trimming took 0 bases from V and 7 from J, leaving 13 bases between them. Per the germline V gene, CDR1 is MNHNS and CDR2 is SASEGT. The CDR3 nucleotides are TGTGCCAGCAGTGAAGCTTCGGGGATTAAGCAGCCCCAGCATTTT. Translated: CASSEASGIKQPQHF.

The genes are TRBV9 and TRBJ1-4; TRBD1 agrees at 9 bases. The CDR3 sequence is 15 residues long. V shed 4 bases, J shed 7 bases, and the junction held 8 bases outside the gene matches. Germline assignment: CDR1 SGDLS and CDR2 YYNGEE. CDR3 nucleotide sequence: TGTGCCAGCAGCCCCCGGACAGGGGCAGGTGAAAAACTGTTTTTT. Amino acid sequence: CASSPRTGAGEKLFF.

The count of this clone is one. The chain joins TRBV4-3 to TRBJ1-3; D is undetermined. The CDR3 has 13 amino acids. V gave up 4 bases and J gave up 0 bases, with 4 bases separating them. Germline V gene data show CDR1 as LGHNA and CDR2 as YSLEER. CDR3 nucleotide sequence: TGCGCCAGCAGCCTTAACTCTGGAAACACCATATATTTT. Protein product: CASSLNSGNTIYF.

This chain uses TRBV27 with TRBJ2-7; the match to TRBD2 covers 9 bases. J was trimmed by 2 bases and V by 4 bases; bases with no gene match: 6. The CDR3 runs to 15 residues. From germline, CDR1 is MNHEY and CDR2 SMNVEV (reference sequence). Here the CDR3 DNA reads TGTGCCAGCAGTTACGCGGGGGGGGAGACCTACGAGCAGTACTTC. It encodes CASSYAGGETYEQYF.

The V gene is TRBV6-5, the J gene TRBJ1-1, with 7 nucleotides matching TRBD1. The trim removed 5 bases at V and 3 bases at J, leaving 3 bases unmatched. The germline V gene has CDR1 MNHEY and CDR2 SVGAGI. This CDR3 region has 13 residues. CDR3 in DNA: TGTGCCAGCAGTACAGGGGACTACACTGAAGCTTTCTTT. Translation gives CASSTGDYTEAFF.

This chain connects TRBV30 to TRBJ1-2, with D possibly being TRBD1 (6 bases). The CDR3 is 14 residues long. V was pared by 7 bases and J by 1 base, with 16 bases between. The germline CDR1 and CDR2 sequences are GTSNPN and SVGIG (reference sequence). The CDR3 region has the DNA TGTGCCTACCGACGCCTGGACAGTAACTATGGCTACACCTTC. Its protein is CAYRRLDSNYGYTF.

This clone was found once. The rearrangement joins TRBV19 to TRBJ1-1, with 8 bases lining up with TRBD1. Germline CDR1 and CDR2: LNHDA and SQIVND (reference sequence). The ends lost 5 bases at V and 0 bases at J; junction bases unmatched: 5. The CDR3 length is 15 residues. CDR3 DNA sequence: TGTGCCAGTAGTCCCCGGACAGGGATGAACACTGAAGCTTTCTTT. Protein product: CASSPRTGMNTEAFF.

The V call is TRBV14, the J call TRBJ2-1, with TRBD1 matching 7 bases. The CDR3 covers 16 residues. J gave up 0 bases and V 0 bases, and 2 bases lay outside the gene matches. Germline V gives CDR1 SGHDN, CDR2 FVKESK. In nucleotides, the CDR3 is TGTGCCAGCAGCCAAGACAGGGGGAGCTCCTACAATGAGCAGTTCTTC. This translates into CASSQDRGSSYNEQFF.

The chain carries TRBV7-2 and TRBJ1-1; no definite D call. The CDR3 is made up of 13 amino acids. Germline values: CDR1 SGHTA, CDR2 FQGNSA. Between the trimmed V and J ends, which lost 7 bases and 0 bases, there was a span of 9 bases. This chain's CDR3 is CASNKDMNTEAFF. The CDR3 DNA sequence: TGTGCCAGCAACAAAGACATGAACACTGAAGCTTTCTTT.

V is TRBV20-1 and J is TRBJ1-2; D perhaps matches TRBD1 (5 bases). The CDR3 is 14 amino acids. Trimming stripped 3 bases from V and 5 bases from J, with 16 bases between. Per the germline V gene, CDR1 is DFQATT and CDR2 is SNEGSKA (reference sequence). The CDR3: CSASIPGMTYGYTF. The CDR3 coding sequence is TGCAGTGCTAGTATCCCAGGGATGACGTATGGCTACACCTTC.

This clone has just one count. V and J are TRBV30 and TRBJ1-6; weak D call: TRBD1 (6 bases). The germline gives CDR1 GTSNPN, CDR2 SVGIG (reference sequence). The ends were cut back, 2 bases at V and 5 bases at J, with 10 bases in the middle. The CDR3 is made up of 14 amino acids. The CDR3 protein is CAWSRGWDNSPLHF. In DNA form, the CDR3 reads TGTGCCTGGAGTAGGGGGTGGGATAATTCACCCCTCCACTTT.

The chain uses TRBV19 and TRBJ1-1; D ambiguous. V was cut by 2 bases and J by 5 bases, with 6 bases left in between. The CDR3 is 12 residues long. The germline CDR1 and CDR2 sequences are LNHDA and SQIVND (reference sequence). CDR3 nucleotide sequence: TGTGCCAGTAGTATAAGCCCAACTGAAGCTTTCTTT. Residues: CASSISPTEAFF. The full variable domain, its missing parts supplied by reference TRBV19 and TRBJ1-1, is DGGITQSPKYLFRKEGQNVTLSCEQNLNHDAMYWYRQDPGQGLRLIYYSQIVNDFQKGDIAEGYSVSREKKESFPLTVTSAQKNPTAFYLCASSISPTEAFFGQGTRLTVV.

The chain combines TRBV5-8 with TRBJ2-7; TRBD2 matches 8 bases. CDR3 length: 15 residues. The ends lost 5 bases at V and 4 bases at J; junction bases unmatched: 11. CDR1 is SGHTS and CDR2 is YDEGEE in the germline V gene. In DNA form, the CDR3 reads TGTGCCAGCAGGCAACTAGCGGCTCCAATTTACGAGCAGTACTTC. Translating gives CASRQLAAPIYEQYF.

This clone was counted a single time. V is TRBV15 and J is TRBJ2-7; possibly TRBD1 or TRBD2 for D (5 bases each). Per the germline V gene, CDR1 is LNHNV and CDR2 is YYDKDF (reference sequence). This CDR3 comprises 16 residues. The V end lost 4 bases, the J end lost 2 bases, and 18 bases lay between the germline ends. The CDR3 protein is CATSILASGQAYEQYF. CDR3 nucleotides: TGTGCCACCAGCATCCTTGCTTCGGGGCAGGCCTACGAGCAGTACTTC.

This rearrangement joins TRBV27 to TRBJ2-3; a weak D match, TRBD2 (6 bases). The CDR3 loop spans 17 amino acids. Germline values: CDR1 MNHEY, CDR2 SMNVEV (reference sequence). V was pared by 2 bases and J by 3 bases, with 18 bases between. The CDR3 bases are TGTGCCAGCAGTTTAGGGCTAGCGCGTCTGGGTACAGATACGCAGTATTTT. Translated: CASSLGLARLGTDTQYF.

The CDR3 region is CASSRGLAGYSYEQYF. The CDR3 DNA reads TGTGCCAGCAGCCGGGGGCTAGCGGGTTACTCCTACGAGCAGTACTTC. J is TRBJ2-7 and V is TRBV9; 8 nucleotides match TRBD2. CDR3 size: 16 residues. V was pared by 4 bases and J by 0 bases, with 9 bases of the junction left unmatched. Per the germline V gene, CDR1 is SGDLS and CDR2 is YYNGEE.

The chain is built from TRBV20-1 and TRBJ2-1; D perhaps matches TRBD2 (6 bases). CDR1 and CDR2 (germline): DFQATT, SNEGSKA (reference sequence). This CDR3 is built from 11 residues. Trimming removed 1 base from V and 8 bases from J, with 6 bases in between. CDR3 region: CSARGGDEQFF. The DNA of the CDR3 is TGCAGTGCTAGAGGGGGGGATGAGCAGTTCTTC.

The chain has TRBV30 and TRBJ2-2; D unresolved. V lost 0 bases to trimming and J lost 1 base, with 6 bases between them. Germline V gives CDR1 GTSNPN, CDR2 SVGIG (reference sequence). This CDR3 comprises 14 residues. CDR3: CAWSVLGNTGELFF. CDR3 DNA sequence: TGTGCCTGGAGTGTACTGGGGAACACCGGGGAGCTGTTTTTT.

The chain joins TRBV7-8 to TRBJ1-1; D possibly corresponds to TRBD1 (6 bases). The CDR3 spans 17 residues. Germline CDR1 reads SGHVS; CDR2 reads FQNEAQ. Trimming took 6 bases from V and 0 from J, leaving 20 bases between them. The CDR3 nucleotides read TGTGCCAGCAGATTCTTACCAGGGGTTAGGATGAACACTGAAGCTTTCTTT. Residues: CASRFLPGVRMNTEAFF.

The rearrangement joins TRBV10-3 to TRBJ2-1; D gene ambiguous. Trimming pared 11 bases from V and 1 base from J, leaving 18 bases between. The CDR3 runs 15 residues. Per the germline V gene, CDR1 is ENHRY and CDR2 is SYGVKD. The CDR3 region has the DNA TGTGCCTTGCGACCTACGGGTTCATCCTACAATGAGCAGTTCTTC. Its translation: CALRPTGSSYNEQFF.

V gene TRBV4-1 combines with J gene TRBJ1-2; 7 bases map to TRBD1. V lost 1 base and J lost 5; bases outside the gene matches: 10. Germline V CDR1 and CDR2: MGHRA, YSYEKL. The CDR3 is made up of 16 amino acids. The DNA for the CDR3 is TGCGCCAGCAGCCAAGCCTCCGGACAGGCAGCTTATGGCTACACCTTC. It is translated as CASSQASGQAAYGYTF.

This clone was counted a single time. This chain joins TRBV7-2 and TRBJ2-4; D assignment may be TRBD1 or TRBD2 (6 bases each). This CDR3 region has 16 residues. CDR1 and CDR2 from the germline V gene are SGHTA and FQGNSA. Trimming took 0 bases from V and 7 from J, leaving 16 bases between them. For the CDR3, the DNA is TGTGCCAGCAGCTTAGCGAAGGAGGGTAGGGGGAACATTCAGTACTTC. It specifies CASSLAKEGRGNIQYF.